Below, 9 T cell receptor beta chains from the same sample are listed, as sequenced in a study of a mutant IDH1 vaccine in newly diagnosed glioma. No antigen is known for these receptors. Sample time point: week 11, during vaccination. Each dose delivered 300 ug of mutant IDH1 20-mer peptide subcutaneously with imiquimod. Produced via immunoSEQ multiplex PCR; TCRdb's table is partial and in-frame only. The sample has tens of thousands of clones; roughly 84% are singletons. The specimen was PBMCs, collected from a glioma patient whose treatment included an IDH1 peptide vaccine. The receptors come from a man in his forties with glioma.

The V and J genes are TRBV5-1 and TRBJ2-7; D is ambiguous. Germline V gene data show CDR1 as SGHRS and CDR2 as YFSETQ. This CDR3 contains 13 residues. Trimming pared 1 base from V and 1 base from J, leaving 6 bases between. CDR3 bases: TGCGCCAGCAGCTTGTACTCATCCTACGAGCAGTACTTC. It yields the protein CASSLYSSYEQYF.

The chain recombines TRBV19 with TRBJ1-1, with D hard to call. Germline CDR1 reads LNHDA; CDR2 reads SQIVND (reference sequence). The length of the CDR3 is 12 residues. V shed 11 bases and J shed 2 bases, with 12 bases lying between them. The CDR3 DNA reads TGTGCCGTACTCCAGGACAACACTGAAGCTTTCTTT. This gives the protein CAVLQDNTEAFF. The full variable domain, completed using reference TRBV19 and TRBJ1-1, is DGGITQSPKYLFRKEGQNVTLSCEQNLNHDAMYWYRQDPGQGLRLIYYSQIVNDFQKGDIAEGYSVSREKKESFPLTVTSAQKNPTAFYLCAVLQDNTEAFFGQGTRLTVV.

The chain employs TRBV6-5 and TRBJ2-5, with 9 bases that match TRBD1. Germline trimming cut 1 base from V and 5 bases from J; bases unmatched to any gene: 8. CDR1 and CDR2 from the germline V gene are MNHEY and SVGAGI. The CDR3 totals 16 residues. The CDR3, as DNA: TGTGCCAGCAGTTACTTCGGGACAGGGTGGCGGGAGACCCAGTACTTC. Its translation: CASSYFGTGWRETQYF.

In this sample, this clone turned up a few times. The V call is TRBV6-5, the J call TRBJ2-7, with D unclear. The V and J ends lost 0 bases and 7 bases respectively, with 19 bases between them. The CDR3 is made up of 16 amino acids. Per the germline V gene, CDR1 is MNHEY and CDR2 is SVGAGI. CDR3 amino acids: CASSYSRGGGKEEQYF. CDR3 in DNA: TGTGCCAGCAGTTACTCGAGAGGTGGTGGGAAAGAGGAGCAGTACTTC.

This clone was seen a single time. The gene calls are TRBV11-2 and TRBJ2-3, with D possibly TRBD2 on 6 matching bases. The CDR3 runs 13 residues. Trimming removed 9 bases at V and 5 bases at J, with 15 bases between. Germline values: CDR1 SGHAT, CDR2 FQNNGV. CDR3 region: CASNGGVGDTQYF. CDR3 sequence (DNA): TGTGCCAGTAACGGGGGAGTAGGAGATACGCAGTATTTT.

The chain couples TRBV19 to TRBJ2-7; D may be TRBD1 (6 bases). CDR1 and CDR2 from the germline V gene are LNHDA and SQIVND (reference sequence). This CDR3 spans 16 amino acids. Trimming left V 8 bases short and J 3 bases short, with 23 bases between. DNA for the CDR3: TGTGCCAGTTCGGCTGAACAGGGCCAACTGATCTACGAGCAGTACTTC. Translation gives CASSAEQGQLIYEQYF.

The chain combines TRBV5-1 with TRBJ2-7; 9 bases line up with TRBD1. Germline CDR1 reads SGHRS; CDR2 reads YFSETQ. The CDR3 consists of 15 residues. The trim removed 7 bases at V and 2 bases at J, leaving 10 bases unmatched. CDR3 protein: CASSYMRTGAYEQYF. For the CDR3, the DNA is TGCGCCAGCTCTTACATGCGGACAGGGGCCTACGAGCAGTACTTC.

This chain uses TRBV4-3 with TRBJ2-3; D not resolved. This CDR3 contains 13 residues. CDR1 is LGHNA and CDR2 is YSLEER in the germline V gene. The V end was cut by 3 bases, the J end by 5 bases, with 9 bases between. CDR3 in amino acids: CASSQQTVDTQYF. CDR3 DNA sequence: TGCGCCAGCAGCCAGCAGACGGTAGATACGCAGTATTTT.

The table lists this clone with a count of one. The chain carries TRBV5-1 and TRBJ1-3; possible D gene TRBD1, 5 bases. V gave up 0 bases and J gave up 0 bases, with 7 bases separating them. The germline gives CDR1 SGHRS, CDR2 YFSETQ. This CDR3 is 15 amino acids long. The CDR3 region is CASSLVGTSGNTIYF. The CDR3 nucleotides are TGCGCCAGCAGCTTGGTTGGGACCTCTGGAAACACCATATATTTT.